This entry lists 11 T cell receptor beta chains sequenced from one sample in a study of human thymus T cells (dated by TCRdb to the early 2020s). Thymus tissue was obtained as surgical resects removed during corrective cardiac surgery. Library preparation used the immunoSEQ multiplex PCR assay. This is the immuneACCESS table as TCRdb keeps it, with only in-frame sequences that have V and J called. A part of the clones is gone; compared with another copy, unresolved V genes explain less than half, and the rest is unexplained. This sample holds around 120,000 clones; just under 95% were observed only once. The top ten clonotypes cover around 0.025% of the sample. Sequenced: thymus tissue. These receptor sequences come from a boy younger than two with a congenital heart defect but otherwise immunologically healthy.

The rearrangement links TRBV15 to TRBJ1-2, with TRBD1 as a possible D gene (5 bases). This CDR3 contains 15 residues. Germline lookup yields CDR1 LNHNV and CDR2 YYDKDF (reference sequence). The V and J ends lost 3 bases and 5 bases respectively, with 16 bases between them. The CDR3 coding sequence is TGTGCCACCAGCAGGACCCTCAGGGAGGGATATGGCTACACCTTC. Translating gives CATSRTLREGYGYTF.

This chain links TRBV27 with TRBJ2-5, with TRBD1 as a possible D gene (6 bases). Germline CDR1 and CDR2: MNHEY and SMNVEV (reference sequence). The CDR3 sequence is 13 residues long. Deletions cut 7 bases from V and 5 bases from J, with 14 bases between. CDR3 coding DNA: TGTGCCAGCACCCCGACGAGGGGGGAGACCCAGTACTTC. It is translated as CASTPTRGETQYF.

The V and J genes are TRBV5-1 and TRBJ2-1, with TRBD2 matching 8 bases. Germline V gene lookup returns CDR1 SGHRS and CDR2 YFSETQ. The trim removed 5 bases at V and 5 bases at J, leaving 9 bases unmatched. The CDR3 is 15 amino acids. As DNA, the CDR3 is TGCGCCAGCAGTCGTTTTTCGGGGGGGAACAATGAGCAGTTCTTC. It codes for CASSRFSGGNNEQFF.

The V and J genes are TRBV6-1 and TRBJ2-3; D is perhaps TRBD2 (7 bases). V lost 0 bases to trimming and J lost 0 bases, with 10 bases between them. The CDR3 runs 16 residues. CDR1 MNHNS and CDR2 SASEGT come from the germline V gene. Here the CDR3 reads CASSEAGGGSTDTQYF. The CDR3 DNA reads TGTGCCAGCAGTGAAGCAGGGGGGGGAAGCACAGATACGCAGTATTTT.

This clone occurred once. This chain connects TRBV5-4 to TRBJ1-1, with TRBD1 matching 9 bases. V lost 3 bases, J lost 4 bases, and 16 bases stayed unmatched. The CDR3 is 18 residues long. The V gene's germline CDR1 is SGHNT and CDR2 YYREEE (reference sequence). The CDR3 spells CASSSRRDRVPICTEAFF. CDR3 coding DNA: TGTGCCAGCAGCTCCCGAAGGGACAGGGTCCCAATTTGCACTGAAGCTTTCTTT.

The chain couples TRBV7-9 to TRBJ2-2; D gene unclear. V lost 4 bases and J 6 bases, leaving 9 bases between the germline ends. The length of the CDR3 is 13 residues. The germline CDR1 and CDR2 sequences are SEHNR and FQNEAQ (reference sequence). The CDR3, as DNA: TGTGCCAGCAGCTCCAACCAGGCCGGGGAGCTGTTTTTT. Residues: CASSSNQAGELFF.

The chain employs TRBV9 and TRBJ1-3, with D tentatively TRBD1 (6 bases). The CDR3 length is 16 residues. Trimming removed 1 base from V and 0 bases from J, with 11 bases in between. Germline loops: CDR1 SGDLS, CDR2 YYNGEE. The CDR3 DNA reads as TGTGCCAGCAGCGTACGGGACACTCTCTCTGGAAACACCATATATTTT. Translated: CASSVRDTLSGNTIYF.

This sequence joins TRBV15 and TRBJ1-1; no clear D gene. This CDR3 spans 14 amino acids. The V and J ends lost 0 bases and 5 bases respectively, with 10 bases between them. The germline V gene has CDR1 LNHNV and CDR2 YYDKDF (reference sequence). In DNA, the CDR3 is TGTGCCACCAGCAGAGATTTGCGAGGAACTGAAGCTTTCTTT. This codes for CATSRDLRGTEAFF.

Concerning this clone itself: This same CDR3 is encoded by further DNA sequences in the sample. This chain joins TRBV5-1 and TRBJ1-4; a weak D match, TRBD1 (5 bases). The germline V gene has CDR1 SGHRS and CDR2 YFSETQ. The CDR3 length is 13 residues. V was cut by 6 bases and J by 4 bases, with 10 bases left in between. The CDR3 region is CASTGGINEKLFF. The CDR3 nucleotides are TGCGCCAGCACGGGGGGAATTAATGAAAAACTGTTTTTT.

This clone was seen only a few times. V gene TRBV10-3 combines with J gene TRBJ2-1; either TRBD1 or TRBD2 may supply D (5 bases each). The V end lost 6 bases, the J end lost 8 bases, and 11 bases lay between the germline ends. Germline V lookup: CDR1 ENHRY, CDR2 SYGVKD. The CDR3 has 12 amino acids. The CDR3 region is CAIRRQGDEQFF. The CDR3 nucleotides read TGTGCCATCAGACGCCAGGGAGATGAGCAGTTCTTC.

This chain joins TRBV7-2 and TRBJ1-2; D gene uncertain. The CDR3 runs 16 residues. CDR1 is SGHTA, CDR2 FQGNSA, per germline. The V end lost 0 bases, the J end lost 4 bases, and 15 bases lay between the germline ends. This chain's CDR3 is CASSLAVSGAGYGYTF. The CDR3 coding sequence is TGTGCCAGCAGCTTAGCGGTGTCGGGCGCAGGCTATGGCTACACCTTC.